The 24 T cell receptor beta chains below all came from one sample that was sequenced in a study of cytomegalovirus exposure and HLA in healthy donors. The table came from immunoSEQ multiplex PCR; TCRdb's copy has only in-frame clones and leaves some out. The sample shows 200,000 to 250,000 clones, around four fifths of them seen only once. Sequencing used PBMCs. The receptors were sampled from a woman in her twenties or thirties in good health and CMV-seropositive.

The J gene is TRBJ2-3, the V gene TRBV27, with 8 bases matching TRBD1. From germline, CDR1 is MNHEY and CDR2 SMNVEV (reference sequence). The junction had 2 bases not matched to a gene; V was cut back by 6 bases and J by 6 bases. The CDR3 consists of 12 residues. CDR3 DNA: TGTGCCAGCAGAACAGGGGGGGATACGCAGTATTTT. Protein: CASRTGGDTQYF.

The chain recombines TRBV6-1 with TRBJ1-5, with D possibly TRBD1 on 5 matching bases. Germline loops: CDR1 MNHNS, CDR2 SASEGT. V was pared by 5 bases and J by 8 bases, with 13 bases between. The CDR3 length is 13 residues. This chain's CDR3 is CASSIYSDKPQHF. The CDR3 DNA sequence: TGTGCCAGCAGTATATATTCGGACAAGCCCCAGCATTTT.

V and J are TRBV6-5 and TRBJ1-1; D gene uncertain. Germline V lookup: CDR1 MNHEY, CDR2 SVGAGI. Trimming pared 3 bases from V and 0 bases from J, leaving 8 bases between. This CDR3 has 14 residues. The CDR3 region is CASSYGFLNTEAFF. CDR3 nucleotides: TGTGCCAGCAGTTATGGCTTCCTGAACACTGAAGCTTTCTTT.

This chain connects TRBV2 to TRBJ2-2; D may be TRBD1 (5 bases). V lost 6 bases and J 6 bases, leaving 11 bases between the germline ends. Germline loops: CDR1 SNHLY, CDR2 FYNNEI. CDR3 length: 13 residues. Here the CDR3 reads CASRPTGSGELFF. CDR3 DNA: TGTGCCAGCAGACCAACAGGATCCGGGGAGCTGTTTTTT.

The rearrangement links TRBV7-6 to TRBJ2-5; D unresolved. Between the trimmed V and J ends, which lost 2 bases and 5 bases, there was a span of 9 bases. There are 13 residues in the CDR3. The V gene's germline CDR1 is SGHVS and CDR2 FNYEAQ. CDR3 in amino acids: CASSLSIGETQYF. Here the CDR3 DNA reads TGTGCCAGCAGCTTAAGTATTGGGGAGACCCAGTACTTC.

This chain joins TRBV11-2 and TRBJ2-7; possible D gene TRBD2, 6 bases. Trimming shortened V by 6 bases and J by 5 bases, and 20 bases separated the two germline ends. Germline V CDR1 and CDR2: SGHAT, FQNNGV. This CDR3 contains 15 residues. The CDR3 DNA follows: TGTGCCAGCAGTCCTATCGGGGGTGGGGTTGACGAGCAGTACTTC. Translation: CASSPIGGGVDEQYF.

The chain combines TRBV19 with TRBJ2-1, with 8 bases fitting TRBD1. This CDR3 region has 16 residues. Germline values: CDR1 LNHDA, CDR2 SQIVND (reference sequence). V shed 4 bases and J 9 bases; nucleotides not matched to a gene: 14. The CDR3 loop is CASSKRQGRSAPEQFF. The CDR3 nucleotides are TGTGCCAGTAGTAAACGACAGGGGCGCTCGGCCCCTGAGCAGTTCTTC. The full variable domain, rest sourced from reference TRBV19 and TRBJ2-1, is DGGITQSPKYLFRKEGQNVTLSCEQNLNHDAMYWYRQDPGQGLRLIYYSQIVNDFQKGDIAEGYSVSREKKESFPLTVTSAQKNPTAFYLCASSKRQGRSAPEQFFGPGTRLTVL.

The table lists this clone with a count of one. The chain joins TRBV12-5 to TRBJ2-2, with 7 bases identical to TRBD1. The CDR3 spans 16 residues. Unmatched junction bases numbered 12, after V lost 5 bases and J lost 6 bases. Germline V lookup: CDR1 LGHNT, CDR2 FRNRAP. Here the CDR3 reads CASGLATTGVAGELFF. The CDR3, as DNA: TGTGCTAGTGGTCTCGCCACAACAGGGGTTGCCGGGGAGCTGTTTTTT.

The CDR3: CASSDPRMSYTEAFF. DNA for the CDR3: TGTGCCAGCAGTGACCCCCGAATGAGCTACACTGAAGCTTTCTTT. V gene TRBV25-1 combines with J gene TRBJ1-1; D unclear. Germline loops: CDR1 MGHDK, CDR2 SYGVNS. V lost 3 bases and J lost 3, with 14 bases in between. The CDR3 is made up of 15 amino acids.

The chain joins TRBV27 to TRBJ1-1, with D unresolved. CDR1 and CDR2 from the germline V gene are MNHEY and SMNVEV (reference sequence). The CDR3 contains 15 residues. Trimming left V 5 bases short and J 1 base short, with 14 bases between. The CDR3 loop is CASSTFGRPNTEAFF. In DNA form, the CDR3 reads TGTGCCAGCAGTACATTCGGACGGCCGAACACTGAAGCTTTCTTT.

This clone appeared many times. The chain employs TRBV7-2 and TRBJ2-5, with 7 bases fitting TRBD2. The V and J ends lost 5 bases and 2 bases, in that order; junction bases with no gene match: 8. The CDR3 length is 15 residues. In germline, CDR1 is SGHTA, CDR2 FQGNSA. The CDR3 bases are TGTGCCAGCAGCCGCTGGGCGGGAGAGCAAGAGACCCAGTACTTC. Its translation is CASSRWAGEQETQYF.

The CDR3 reads CASLGAYNEQFF. The CDR3 region has the DNA TGTGCCAGCCTTGGGGCCTACAATGAGCAGTTCTTC. The chain carries TRBV6-5 and TRBJ2-1; D ambiguous. The V gene's germline CDR1 is MNHEY and CDR2 SVGAGI. The CDR3 loop spans 12 amino acids. V lost 8 bases, J lost 2 bases, and 7 bases lay in between.

This chain uses TRBV9 with TRBJ2-2; D is ambiguous. V gave up 0 bases and J gave up 6 bases, with 6 bases separating them. The V gene's germline CDR1 is SGDLS and CDR2 YYNGEE. The CDR3 totals 13 residues. The CDR3 spells CASSVEGSGELFF. The CDR3 bases are TGTGCCAGCAGCGTAGAAGGGTCCGGGGAGCTGTTTTTT.

The V and J genes are TRBV4-1 and TRBJ1-4; 10 nucleotides match TRBD1. CDR3 size: 17 residues. V shed 3 bases and J 0 bases; nucleotides not matched to a gene: 4. The germline V gene encodes CDR1 MGHRA and CDR2 YSYEKL. The CDR3 sequence: CASSQGQGTTTNEKLFF. DNA for the CDR3: TGCGCCAGCAGCCAGGGACAGGGGACGACAACTAATGAAAAACTGTTTTTT.

This chain connects TRBV30 to TRBJ2-1; TRBD2 agrees at 7 bases. Trimming at V came to 2 bases and at J to 2 bases, leaving 3 bases not matched to a gene. Germline values: CDR1 GTSNPN, CDR2 SVGIG (reference sequence). This CDR3 is built from 14 residues. The CDR3 DNA sequence: TGTGCCTGGAGTCGGGCGGGAGCCTACAATGAGCAGTTCTTC. Translating it yields CAWSRAGAYNEQFF.

The gene calls are TRBV9 and TRBJ1-2, with 8 bases aligning to TRBD1. CDR3 length: 17 amino acids. Trimming cost V 4 bases and J 0 bases; bases outside gene matches: 11. CDR1 SGDLS and CDR2 YYNGEE come from the germline V gene. The CDR3, as DNA: TGTGCCAGCAGCCGACTAGGGGGACAGGCCCCTAACTATGGCTACACCTTC. Its translation is CASSRLGGQAPNYGYTF.

This clone was seen a few times. The chain carries TRBV4-1 and TRBJ2-1, with D perhaps TRBD2 (6 bases). Germline CDR1 and CDR2: MGHRA and YSYEKL. The CDR3 covers 15 residues. Trimming shortened V by 0 bases and J by 4 bases, and 10 bases separated the two germline ends. The CDR3 here is CASSQDGTQYNEQFF. The CDR3 nucleotides read TGCGCCAGCAGCCAAGATGGGACTCAGTACAATGAGCAGTTCTTC.

V gene TRBV6-1 combines with J gene TRBJ2-7; TRBD2 aligns across 7 bases. CDR3 length: 15 residues. The V segment lost 0 bases and the J segment 2 bases; nucleotides outside the gene matches: 4. Looked up from germline, CDR1 is MNHNS and CDR2 is SASEGT. CDR3 in DNA: TGTGCCAGCAGTGAAGCCTGGGACTACCCCTACGAGCAGTACTTC. Translating it yields CASSEAWDYPYEQYF.

The rearrangement joins TRBV7-2 to TRBJ2-7; 7 bases fit TRBD1. Trimming took 5 bases from V and 3 from J; bases not matched to a gene: 7. The CDR3 loop spans 14 amino acids. Germline CDR1 and CDR2: SGHTA and FQGNSA. In nucleotides, the CDR3 is TGTGCCAGCAGCGTCACAGGGGCGAACTACGAGCAGTACTTC. It translates to CASSVTGANYEQYF.

The chain is built from TRBV28 and TRBJ2-1; D gene uncertain. Trimming stripped 4 bases from V and 0 bases from J, with 4 bases between. This CDR3 is built from 13 residues. Germline loops: CDR1 MDHEN, CDR2 SYDVKM. The CDR3 region has the DNA TGTGCCAGCAGTTCAAGCTCCTACAATGAGCAGTTCTTC. It codes for CASSSSSYNEQFF.

This chain links TRBV6-5 with TRBJ1-1; tentatively, D is TRBD1 (6 bases). V was trimmed by 6 bases and J by 1 base, leaving 12 bases between them. CDR3 size: 14 residues. Germline V gives CDR1 MNHEY, CDR2 SVGAGI. In nucleotides, the CDR3 is TGTGCCAGCAGACGCGAAGGGGGGAACACTGAAGCTTTCTTT. Amino acids: CASRREGGNTEAFF.

The rearrangement uses TRBV28 and TRBJ1-5; D is uncertain. V lost 7 bases and J lost 0, with 7 bases in between. The germline V gene encodes CDR1 MDHEN and CDR2 SYDVKM. The CDR3 is 13 residues long. The CDR3 spells CASTRYSNQPQHF. The CDR3 bases are TGTGCCAGCACCAGGTATAGCAATCAGCCCCAGCATTTT.

The chain links TRBV5-6 to TRBJ2-7; a weak D match, TRBD2 (6 bases). Trimming left V 0 bases short and J 7 bases short, with 11 bases between. The length of the CDR3 is 13 residues. Germline assignment: CDR1 SGHDT and CDR2 YYEEEE. The CDR3 protein is CASSLVGGKEQYF. The CDR3, as DNA: TGTGCCAGCAGCTTGGTTGGAGGGAAGGAGCAGTACTTC. The variable domain in full, with the rest retrieved from reference TRBV5-6 and TRBJ2-7, is DAGVTQSPTHLIKTRGQQVTLRCSPKSGHDTVSWYQQALGQGPQFIFQYYEEEERQRGNFPDRFSGHQFPNYSSELNVNALLLGDSALYLCASSLVGGKEQYFGPGTRLTVT.

The chain links TRBV5-4 to TRBJ1-2, with a tentative D call TRBD1 (6 bases). Trimming removed 5 bases at V and 4 bases at J, with 12 bases between. Germline CDR1 SGHNT, CDR2 YYREEE (reference sequence). The CDR3 covers 13 residues. DNA for the CDR3: TGTGCCAGCAGGTTACAGGGTTTCTATGGCTACACCTTC. Amino acids: CASRLQGFYGYTF.